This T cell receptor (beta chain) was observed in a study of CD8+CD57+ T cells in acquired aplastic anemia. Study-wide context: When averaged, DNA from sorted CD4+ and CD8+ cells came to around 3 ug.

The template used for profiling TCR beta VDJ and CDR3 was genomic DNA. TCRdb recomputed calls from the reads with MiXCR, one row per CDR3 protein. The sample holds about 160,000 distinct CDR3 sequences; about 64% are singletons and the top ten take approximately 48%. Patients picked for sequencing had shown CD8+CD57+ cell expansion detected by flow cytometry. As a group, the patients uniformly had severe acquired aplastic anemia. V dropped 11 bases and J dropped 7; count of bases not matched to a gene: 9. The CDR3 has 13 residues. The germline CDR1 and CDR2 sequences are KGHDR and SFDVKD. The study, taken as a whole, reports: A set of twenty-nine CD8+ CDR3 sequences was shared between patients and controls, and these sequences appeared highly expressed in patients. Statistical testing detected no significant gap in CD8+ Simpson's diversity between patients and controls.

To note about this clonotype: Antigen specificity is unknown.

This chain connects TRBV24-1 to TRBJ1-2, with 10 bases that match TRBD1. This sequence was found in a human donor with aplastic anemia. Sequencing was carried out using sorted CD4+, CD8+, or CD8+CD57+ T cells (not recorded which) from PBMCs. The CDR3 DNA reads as TGTGCCAGTAGTTGGGGACAGGGGTCTGGCTACACCTTC. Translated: CASSWGQGSGYTF.